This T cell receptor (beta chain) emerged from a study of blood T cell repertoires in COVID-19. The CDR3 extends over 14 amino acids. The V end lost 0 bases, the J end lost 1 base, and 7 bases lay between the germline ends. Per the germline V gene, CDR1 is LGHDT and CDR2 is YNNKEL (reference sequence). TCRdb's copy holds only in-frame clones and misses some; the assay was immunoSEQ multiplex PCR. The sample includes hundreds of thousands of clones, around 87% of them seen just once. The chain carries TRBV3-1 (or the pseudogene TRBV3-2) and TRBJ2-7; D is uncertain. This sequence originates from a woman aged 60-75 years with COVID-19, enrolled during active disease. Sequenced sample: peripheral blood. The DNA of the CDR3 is TGTGCCAGCAGCCAAGATCTACAGTCCTACGAGCAGTACTTC. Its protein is CASSQDLQSYEQYF.